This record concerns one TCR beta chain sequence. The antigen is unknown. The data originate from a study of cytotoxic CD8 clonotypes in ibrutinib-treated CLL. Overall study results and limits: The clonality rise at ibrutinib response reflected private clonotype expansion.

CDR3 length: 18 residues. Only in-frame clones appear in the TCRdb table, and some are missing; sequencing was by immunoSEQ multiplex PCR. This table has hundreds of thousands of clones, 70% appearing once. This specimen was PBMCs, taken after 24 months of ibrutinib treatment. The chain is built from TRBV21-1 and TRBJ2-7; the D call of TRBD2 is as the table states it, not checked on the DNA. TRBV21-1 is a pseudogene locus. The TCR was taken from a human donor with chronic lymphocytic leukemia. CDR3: CASSRRRTSGTNWYEQYF. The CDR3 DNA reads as TGTGCCAGCAGCAGAAGACGGACTAGCGGGACGAATTGGTACGAGCAGTACTTC.